This is a list of T cell receptor beta chains from one sample in a study of blood T cell repertoires in COVID-19. The assay was immunoSEQ multiplex PCR, and TCRdb's table has in-frame clones only and misses some. Of hundreds of thousands of clones listed, 80% to 90% are singletons. What was sequenced was PBMCs or T cells enriched from blood (not recorded which). All receptors derive from a man in his forties who had recovered from COVID-19. Each CDR3 is given with its conserved first and last residue. A D gene is named only where the DNA matches it firmly. Clone sizes are given selectively: once, few, many, or a class where the clone is expanded.

TRBJ1-4 NA TRBV30 NA CAWSGRTRANEKLFF TGTGCCTGGAGTGGCCGCACGAGGGCTAATGAAAAACTGTTTTTT
TRBJ2-1 NA TRBV18 TRBD1 CASSPDRENHNEQFF TGTGCCAGCTCACCGGACAGGGAAAACCACAATGAGCAGTTCTTC
TRBJ2-3 NA TRBV5-4 TRBD2 CASSARLSGQGTDTQYF TGTGCCAGCAGCGCTAGACTTAGCGGGCAAGGCACAGATACGCAGTATTTT
TRBJ2-3 once TRBV3-1/TRBV3-2 TRBD2 CASSPRGGLAADTQYF TGTGCCAGCAGCCCCCGGGGGGGACTAGCCGCAGATACGCAGTATTTT
TRBJ1-4 NA TRBV7-8 NA CASSPAGINEKLFF TGTGCCAGCAGCCCCGCTGGCATTAATGAAAAACTGTTTTTT
TRBJ2-2 NA TRBV28 TRBD1 CASSLYGGQGNTGELFF TGTGCCAGCAGTTTATATGGAGGACAGGGAAACACCGGGGAGCTGTTTTTT
TRBJ1-2 NA TRBV29-1 NA CSVEVGAHGYTF TGCAGCGTTGAAGTGGGGGCGCATGGCTACACCTTC
TRBJ1-6 NA TRBV12-3/TRBV12-4 NA CASSYLGPSPLHF TGTGCCAGCAGTTATCTGGGCCCTTCACCCCTCCACTTT
TRBJ1-6 once TRBV19 TRBD1 CASSPDREVSPLHF TGTGCCAGTAGCCCTGACAGGGAGGTTTCACCCCTCCACTTT
TRBJ2-7 NA TRBV30 NA CAWSDTAYEQYF TGTGCCTGGAGTGACACCGCCTACGAGCAGTACTTC
TRBJ2-7 NA TRBV3-1/TRBV3-2 TRBD2 CASRSGLAAPYEQYF TGTGCCAGCAGGTCGGGACTAGCGGCGCCCTACGAGCAGTACTTC
TRBJ2-7 NA TRBV7-6 NA CASSSGVGSSYEQYF TGTGCCAGCAGCTCAGGGGTCGGTTCCTCCTACGAGCAGTACTTC
TRBJ2-1 once TRBV9 TRBD2 CASSGAGVAYNEQFF TGTGCCAGCAGTGGTGCGGGAGTCGCCTACAATGAGCAGTTCTTC
TRBJ1-4 NA TRBV24-1 TRBD1 CATSDLRTGGGEKLFF TGTGCCACCAGTGATTTGAGGACAGGGGGTGGAGAAAAACTGTTTTTT
TRBJ2-7 once TRBV9 NA CASSLAGGFYEQYF TGTGCCAGCAGTTTAGCTGGCGGTTTCTACGAGCAGTACTTC
TRBJ2-7 once TRBV7-2 NA CASSLFSLYEQYF TGTGCCAGCAGCTTATTCAGTCTTTACGAGCAGTACTTC
TRBJ1-2 NA TRBV5-1 TRBD1 CASSPRHTGTGVYGYTF TGCGCCAGCAGCCCGCGACACACCGGGACAGGGGTCTATGGCTACACCTTC
TRBJ1-1 NA TRBV19 NA CASSMVRQSNEAFF TGTGCCAGTAGTATGGTCCGACAGTCTAACGAAGCTTTCTTT
TRBJ1-2 NA TRBV5-1 TRBD1 CASSLTGGMVYGYTF TGCGCCAGCAGCTTGACAGGGGGCATGGTCTATGGCTACACCTTC
TRBJ2-7 NA TRBV27 TRBD1 CASRPQVDRGEYF TGTGCCAGCAGACCCCAGGTCGACAGGGGGGAGTACTTC
TRBJ2-1 once TRBV7-9 TRBD2 CASSLRGGNEQFF TGTGCCAGCAGCTTACGCGGGGGAAATGAGCAGTTCTTC
TRBJ2-7 once TRBV15 NA CATSRGSVRGNAYEQYF TGTGCCACCAGCAGGGGATCTGTCAGGGGAAATGCCTACGAGCAGTACTTC
TRBJ2-7 NA TRBV5-1 TRBD2 CASSQNPGTSGSMDF TGCGCCAGCAGCCAAAACCCCGGGACTAGCGGGAGTATGGACTTC
TRBJ2-4 NA TRBV12-3/TRBV12-4 TRBD2 CASSLGLEGHF TGTGCCAGCAGTTTGGGACTAGAGGGACACTTC
TRBJ2-7 NA TRBV27 TRBD2 CASNAGTSGTYEQYF TGTGCCAGCAACGCCGGGACTAGCGGAACCTACGAGCAGTACTTC
TRBJ1-6 NA TRBV11-3 NA CASTNGRVGSPLHF TGTGCCAGCACCAACGGCAGGGTGGGATCACCCCTCCACTTT
TRBJ1-4 once TRBV5-1 TRBD1 CASSFQTGGDEKLFF TGCGCCAGCAGCTTCCAGACAGGGGGGGATGAAAAACTGTTTTTT
TRBJ2-7 NA TRBV30 NA CAWSVLLYEQYF TGTGCCTGGAGTGTTTTACTCTACGAGCAGTACTTC
TRBJ1-5 NA TRBV4-2 NA CASSQEAQGEGNQPQHF TGTGCCAGCAGCCAAGAAGCCCAGGGTGAGGGCAATCAGCCCCAGCATTTT
TRBJ2-1 NA TRBV28 NA CASSLLGLRVNNEQFF TGTGCCAGCAGTTTACTTGGTCTTCGGGTTAACAATGAGCAGTTCTTC
TRBJ2-3 NA TRBV29-1 NA CSVCKRFTDTQYF TGCAGCGTTTGTAAGCGGTTCACAGATACGCAGTATTTT
TRBJ2-7 NA TRBV20-1 NA CSASDSEPYEQYF TGCAGTGCTAGTGACAGCGAACCCTACGAGCAGTACTTC
TRBJ2-5 NA TRBV9 NA CASSPGVGRVQETQYF TGTGCCAGCAGCCCAGGGGTGGGGAGGGTCCAAGAGACCCAGTACTTC
TRBJ1-2 NA TRBV4-3 NA CASSQDDPNLTEDYGYTF TGCGCCAGCAGCCAAGATGACCCCAACTTAACTGAGGATTATGGCTACACCTTC
TRBJ2-7 NA TRBV30 TRBD1 CAWSTGTVGLW TGTGCCTGGAGTACAGGGACAGTAGGACTCTGG
TRBJ1-1 NA TRBV28 NA CASSLRINTEAFF TGTGCCAGCAGTTTGAGGATTAACACTGAAGCTTTCTTT
TRBJ1-1 NA TRBV19 NA CASNLGGATEAFF TGTGCCAGTAATCTTGGAGGGGCCACTGAAGCTTTCTTT
TRBJ1-2 NA TRBV9 NA CASSVESGFDGYTF TGTGCCAGCAGCGTAGAGTCAGGGTTCGATGGCTACACCTTC
TRBJ1-4 once TRBV25-1 NA CASSDPGIATNEKLFF TGTGCCAGCAGTGACCCCGGGATTGCAACTAATGAAAAACTGTTTTTT
TRBJ2-2 NA TRBV5-1 NA CASSQDTWNTGELFF TGCGCCAGCAGCCAAGACACTTGGAACACCGGGGAGCTGTTTTTT
TRBJ2-3 NA TRBV10-3 TRBD2 CAIGLTSPTDTQYF TGTGCCATCGGCTTGACTAGCCCCACAGATACGCAGTATTTT
TRBJ1-6 NA TRBV18 NA CASSPPPTGSSYNSPLHF TGTGCCAGCTCACCACCACCCACAGGGAGCTCCTATAATTCACCCCTCCACTTT